The 17 T cell receptor beta chains below were found in one sample sequenced in a study of read filtering for tumor transcriptome and immune sequencing. The library was built from 400 ng RNA with molecular barcoded adaptors for alpha/delta and beta/gamma chains. TCRdb reprocessed the reads via MiXCR and lists one record per CDR3 protein. The sample comprises over 45,000 distinct CDR3 sequences, about 12% of which are singletons, and roughly 15% rests with the top ten. Input material: a population of CD138-negative cells sorted from bone marrow. Source of these receptors: a donor older than 35 with multiple myeloma.

This clonotype was counted ten times or more. The CDR3 here is CASTSGLNTEAFF. DNA of the CDR3: TGTGCCAGTACTTCAGGGTTGAACACTGAAGCTTTCTTT. V usage is TRBV6-1 and J usage is TRBJ1-1, with a weak D call TRBD1 (5 bases). Trimming stripped 9 bases from V and 0 bases from J, with 11 bases between. The CDR3 has 13 residues. Germline loops: CDR1 MNHNS, CDR2 SASEGT.

This clonotype showed up many times. This chain connects TRBV12-3 or TRBV12-4 to TRBJ2-2; 8 positions agree with TRBD1. The CDR3 is 14 amino acids. The J segment lost 5 bases and the V segment lost 4 bases, leaving 3 bases of the junction unmatched. CDR3 protein: CASSYWTGTGELFF. CDR3 in DNA: TGTGCCAGCAGTTATTGGACAGGGACCGGGGAGCTGTTTTTT.

This clonotype came up once. This rearrangement joins TRBV6-5 to TRBJ2-3; D is tentatively TRBD1 or TRBD2 (6 bases each). Germline assignment: CDR1 MNHEY and CDR2 SVGAGI. The V and J ends lost 5 bases and 0 bases respectively, with 15 bases between them. The CDR3 runs 16 residues. The CDR3 bases are TGTGCCAGCAGTACAGGGACTGGCGGGAGCACAGATACGCAGTATTTT. Translated, it gives CASSTGTGGSTDTQYF.

In its sample, this clonotype was seen many times. The CDR3 DNA is TGTGCCAGTAGTAGAGCCGGGACGACACCCGATGAGCAGTTCTTC. It is translated as CASSRAGTTPDEQFF. The chain has TRBV19 and TRBJ2-1; D might be TRBD1 or TRBD2, each matching 5 bases. CDR3 length equals 15 residues. V was clipped by 4 bases and J by 8 bases, with 18 bases between them. Germline-derived CDR1 and CDR2 are LNHDA and SQIVND (reference sequence).

Details on this clonotype: Given the absence of the conserved phenylalanine or tryptophan at the CDR3 end, a read error is likely. Because the CDR3's place on the DNA is in doubt, the DNA is left out and the CDR3 is given as listed by TCRdb. This chain links TRBV5-4 with TRBJ2-1; the D segment call TRBD2 is taken from the table without a DNA check. The CDR3 numbers 13 amino acids, ends counted. CDR1 is SGHNT and CDR2 is YYREEE in the germline V gene (reference sequence). The CDR3 reads CASSIGRGNEQIY.

On this clonotype: The junction shows a germline mismatch at one end, possibly a read error. The chain links TRBV7-9 to TRBJ1-3; D ambiguous. The CDR3 contains 13 residues. The germline V gene encodes CDR1 SEHNR and CDR2 FQNEAQ (reference sequence). CDR3 sequence: CASSFEGLNTICF. The CDR3 nucleotides are TGTGCCAGCAGCTTCGAGGGCTTGAACACCATATGTTTT.

This clonotype was recorded many times. V gene TRBV14 combines with J gene TRBJ2-1; unclear D gene. CDR3 length: 15 amino acids. V lost 3 bases and J lost 0, with 9 bases in between. Germline values: CDR1 SGHDN, CDR2 FVKESK. This CDR3 reads CASSQLLSSYNEQFF. CDR3 coding DNA: TGTGCCAGCAGCCAGCTATTGAGCTCCTACAATGAGCAGTTCTTC.

This clonotype came up once. This is likely an artifact of a read error, given a far larger clone one base away. The chain joins TRBV11-2 to TRBJ1-5, with D possibly TRBD1 on 5 matching bases. This CDR3 has 17 residues. The germline CDR1 and CDR2 sequences are SGHAT and FQNNGV. In nucleotides, the CDR3 is TGTGCCAGCAGCCGCACAACACGGGGGAATAGCAATCAGCCCCAGCGTTTT. It translates to CASSRTTRGNSNQPQRF.

This chain connects TRBV11-2 to TRBJ2-7; the match to TRBD1 covers 8 bases. The CDR3 length is 15 residues. J gave up 3 bases and V 1 base, and 5 bases lay outside the gene matches. Germline V gene sequence: CDR1 SGHAT, CDR2 FQNNGV. The CDR3 is CASSLASDRVYEQYF. The CDR3 region has the DNA TGTGCCAGCAGCTTAGCCTCGGACAGGGTCTACGAGCAGTACTTC.

This clonotype has a handful of counts. A much larger clone differs from this one at a single base, so this may be a read error. The rearrangement joins TRBV28 to TRBJ2-5; D perhaps matches TRBD1 (6 bases). This CDR3 contains 14 residues. The V gene's germline CDR1 is MDHEN and CDR2 SYDVKM. Trimming pared 6 bases from V and 7 bases from J, leaving 18 bases between. The CDR3 region is CASSVGHLVGTQYF. DNA for the CDR3: TGTGCCAGCAGCGTGGGACACTTGGTGGGGACCCAGTACTTC.

About this clonotype: This likely traces to a read error, being one base from a far larger clone. V and J are TRBV7-2 and TRBJ2-5; D unclear. Per germline, CDR1 SGHTA and CDR2 FQGNSA. This CDR3 contains 13 residues. V was cut by 3 bases and J by 2 bases, with 7 bases left in between. The CDR3 sequence is CASSLDPQETQYF. CDR3 in DNA: TGTGCCAGCAGCTTGGACCCACAAGAGACCCAGTACTTC.

Details on this clonotype: A much larger clone differs by one base, so this may be a read error. The V call is TRBV19, the J call TRBJ1-1, with 11 positions matching TRBD1. CDR3 length: 17 residues. CDR1 and CDR2 from the germline V gene are LNHDA and SQIVND (reference sequence). The CDR3 spells CASSVPRDRGRDTEASF. CDR3 nucleotide sequence: TGTGCCAGTAGTGTCCCCCGGGACAGGGGGAGAGACACTGAAGCTTCCTTT.

About this clonotype: A much more abundant neighbour one base away suggests this may be a read error. The chain joins TRBV3-1 to TRBJ1-1; the D gene is possibly TRBD1 (5 bases). The CDR3 consists of 15 residues. Germline assignment: CDR1 LGHDT and CDR2 YNNKEL (reference sequence). Here the CDR3 DNA reads TGTGCCAGCAGCCAAGAGGAGGACAAGAACACTGAAGCTTCCTTT. Amino acid sequence: CASSQEEDKNTEASF.

The J gene is TRBJ1-5, the V gene TRBV27; D not certain. CDR3 size: 13 residues. In germline, CDR1 is MNHEY, CDR2 SMNVEV (reference sequence). Trimming cost V 8 bases and J 6 bases, with 14 bases left between them. The CDR3 sequence: CASCQGSGQPQHF. CDR3 nucleotide sequence: TGTGCCAGCTGCCAAGGATCGGGTCAGCCCCAGCATTTT.

This clonotype was counted ten times or more. This chain joins TRBV7-3 and TRBJ2-3; 8 nucleotides agree with TRBD2. The V gene end was trimmed by 5 bases and the J gene end by 6 bases; junction bases not matched to a gene: 10. This CDR3 has 15 amino acids. Germline V gives CDR1 SGHTA, CDR2 FQGTGA. The CDR3 region has the DNA TGTGCCAGCAGCCTCTTAGCGGGATCGATGGATACGCAGTATTTT. Its translation is CASSLLAGSMDTQYF.

This clonotype was counted many times. The V gene is TRBV20-1, the J gene TRBJ2-1; TRBD2 matches 13 bases. CDR1 DFQATT and CDR2 SNEGSKA come from the germline V gene (reference sequence). This CDR3 contains 17 residues. V was clipped by 6 bases and J by 0 bases; unmatched bases: 8. CDR3 bases: TGCAGTGCATGGGGACTAGCGGGATCAAGCTCCTACAATGAGCAGTTCTTC. Protein sequence: CSAWGLAGSSSYNEQFF.

In this sample, this clonotype turned up many times. The chain has TRBV20-1 and TRBJ2-1, with 12 bases matching TRBD2. CDR3 length equals 18 residues. CDR1 is DFQATT, CDR2 SNEGSKA, per germline (reference sequence). Germline trimming cut 4 bases from V and 3 bases from J; bases unmatched to any gene: 13. The CDR3 protein is CSAIRLAGVVVSYNEQFF. Written as DNA, the CDR3 is TGCAGTGCTATTCGACTAGCGGGAGTTGTCGTAAGCTACAATGAGCAGTTCTTC.